This is a list of T cell receptor beta chains from one sample in a study of regulatory T cells in long-lasting Graves disease. Each CDR3 protein is one row after TCRdb ran MiXCR on the multiplex PCR reads. The table has 350,000 to 450,000 distinct CDR3 sequences, 16% seen once; the top ten hold roughly 29%. A further study also used this sample, focusing on T cells in Graves' hyperthyroidism and ophthalmopathy.

Sequencing used peripheral blood mononuclear cells (PBMCs), obtained at new diagnosis, from a patient treated with antithyroid drugs. The receptors shown here come from a man aged 35 to 55 with Graves disease. CDR3s include the opening cysteine and the closing phenylalanine or tryptophan. A D gene is named only where the DNA matches it firmly. Part of the rows lack a size; the others show once, few, many or a class for expanded clones.

cdr3_aa cdr3_nt d_call j_call v_call clone_size
CASSLRGRDEQYF TGCGCCAGCAGCTTGAGGGGCAGGGACGAGCAGTACTTC - TRBJ2-7 TRBV5-1 many
CASSLANTVYNEQFF TGTGCCAGCAGCTTAGCTAACACCGTCTACAATGAGCAGTTCTTC - TRBJ2-1 TRBV7-9 -
CASRLGVYEQYF TGTGCCAGCAGACTTGGGGTGTACGAGCAGTACTTC - TRBJ2-7 TRBV28 many
CASSVGNSGANVLTF TGTGCCAGCAGCGTAGGGAACTCTGGGGCCAACGTCCTGACTTTC - TRBJ2-6 TRBV7-3 few
CASSQDSPGYTGELFF TGTGCCAGCAGCCAAGACTCACCAGGGTACACCGGGGAGCTGTTTTTT - TRBJ2-2 TRBV11-3 many
CASRQAGGGKTQYF TGTGCCAGCAGACAAGCGGGGGGCGGGAAGACCCAGTACTTC TRBD2 TRBJ2-5 TRBV2 few
CASSLDRGNQPQHF TGTGCCAGCAGCTTAGATAGGGGCAATCAGCCCCAGCATTTT - TRBJ1-5 TRBV7-2 many
CASSPYGTGNNEQFF TGTGCCAGCAGCCCCTACGGGACAGGGAATAATGAGCAGTTCTTC TRBD1 TRBJ2-1 TRBV7-8 few
CASSSGAPYEQYF TGTGCCAGCAGTTCTGGGGCCCCCTACGAGCAGTACTTC - TRBJ2-7 TRBV12-3/TRBV12-4 many
CASSVGTPSTDTQYF TGTGCCAGCAGCGTAGGGACTCCTAGCACAGATACGCAGTATTTT - TRBJ2-3 TRBV9 few
CASSYLGADTGELFF TGTGCCAGCAGTTACCTAGGGGCGGACACCGGGGAGCTGTTTTTT - TRBJ2-2 TRBV6-2/TRBV6-3 few
CSARWGEQSETQYF TGCAGTGCTCGCTGGGGGGAACAGTCAGAGACCCAGTACTTC - TRBJ2-5 TRBV20-1 many
CASSRRGSYTGELFF TGTGCCAGCAGCCGGCGGGGGTCGTACACCGGGGAGCTGTTTTTT TRBD2 TRBJ2-2 TRBV3-1 many
CASSSAGTLQETQYF TGCGCCAGCAGCTCGGCGGGTACCCTACAAGAGACCCAGTACTTC - TRBJ2-5 TRBV5-1 many
CASSATGRGTDTQYF TGTGCCAGCAGTGCAACAGGGAGAGGCACAGATACGCAGTATTTT - TRBJ2-3 TRBV6-1 many
CASSRSRNQPQHF TGTGCCAGCAGCCGTAGCAGAAATCAGCCCCAGCATTTT - TRBJ1-5 TRBV3-1 many
CASTPPTNNQPQHF TGTGCCAGCACCCCACCTACAAACAATCAGCCCCAGCATTTT - TRBJ1-5 TRBV16 once
CASSPQDGYTF TGTGCCAGCTCACCACAGGATGGCTACACCTTC - TRBJ1-2 TRBV18 -
CASTDSTIGEQFF TGTGCCAGCACGGACAGCACCATTGGTGAGCAGTTCTTC - TRBJ2-1 TRBV27 many
CASSEEVAGTHEQYF TGTGCCAGCAGTGAAGAGGTGGCAGGGACACACGAGCAGTACTTC - TRBJ2-7 TRBV6-1 many
CSARTSGGVVDTQYF TGCAGTGCGCGGACTAGCGGGGGGGTGGTGGATACGCAGTATTTT TRBD2 TRBJ2-3 TRBV20-1 many
CASTAGGNTEAFF TGTGCCAGCACCGCCGGGGGAAACACTGAAGCTTTCTTT - TRBJ1-1 TRBV28 many
CASSNSGLAGGRGEQFF TGTGCCAGCAGTAATTCGGGACTAGCGGGGGGGCGCGGTGAGCAGTTCTTC TRBD2 TRBJ2-1 TRBV6-2/TRBV6-3 -
CASSRDRRSYEQYF TGTGCCAGCAGCCGGGACAGGCGTTCCTACGAGCAGTACTTC TRBD1 TRBJ2-7 TRBV7-9 -
CASSPPGTGQETQYF TGTGCCAGCTCACCACCGGGGACAGGCCAAGAGACCCAGTACTTC TRBD1 TRBJ2-5 TRBV18 many
CASSQVGRGRRVIYEQYF TGCGCCAGCAGCCAAGTGGGGAGGGGCAGAAGGGTGATCTACGAGCAGTACTTC TRBD2 TRBJ2-7 TRBV4-1 many
CASCENRGGAGYTF TGTGCCAGCTGTGAAAATCGAGGGGGCGCCGGCTACACCTTC TRBD1 TRBJ1-2 TRBV2 -
CASSLSQAGSSTDTQYF TGTGCCAGCAGTTTAAGTCAAGCGGGCTCTAGCACAGATACGCAGTATTTT - TRBJ2-3 TRBV12-3/TRBV12-4 many
CASSYQAEQAGQETQYF TGTGCCAGCAGTTACCAGGCCGAACAAGCGGGGCAAGAGACCCAGTACTTC TRBD2 TRBJ2-5 TRBV6-2/TRBV6-3 many
CASSFLAGGTSDTQYF TGTGCCAGCAGCTTCCTAGCGGGGGGCACGTCAGATACGCAGTATTTT TRBD2 TRBJ2-3 TRBV5-4 few
CASSQDWRVASTDTQYF TGTGCCAGCAGCCAAGACTGGAGGGTCGCGAGCACAGATACGCAGTATTTT - TRBJ2-3 TRBV14 many
CASNSQGWSQPQHF TGTGCCAGCAACTCACAGGGTTGGAGTCAGCCCCAGCATTTT - TRBJ1-5 TRBV28 many
CASSQLPGAYNEQFF TGCGCCAGCAGTCAGTTACCAGGGGCCTACAATGAGCAGTTCTTC - TRBJ2-1 TRBV5-1 many
CASSLWIQGAGGELFF TGCGCCAGCAGCTTGTGGATACAGGGGGCCGGCGGGGAGCTGTTTTTT TRBD1 TRBJ2-2 TRBV5-1 many
CASRRTSGDPDSGNTIYF TGTGCCAGCAGACGGACTAGCGGGGACCCAGACTCTGGAAACACCATATATTTT - TRBJ1-3 TRBV6-1 -
CATSDLRQGNTQYF TGTGCCACCAGTGATTTGCGACAGGGCAATACGCAGTATTTT TRBD1 TRBJ2-3 TRBV24-1 many
CSATPPAGEFLGYEQYF TGCAGTGCGACGCCCCCGGCAGGGGAGTTCTTAGGCTACGAGCAGTACTTC - TRBJ2-7 TRBV20-1 few
CATSRAGQETQYF TGTGCCACCAGTCGAGCGGGGCAAGAGACCCAGTACTTC TRBD2 TRBJ2-5 TRBV24-1 few
CASSLARGLALGSGANVLTF TGTGCCAGCAGCTTAGCGAGGGGACTAGCGTTAGGCTCTGGGGCCAACGTCCTGACTTTC TRBD2 TRBJ2-6 TRBV7-2 once
CASRPGQGYEQYF TGTGCCAGCAGGCCGGGACAGGGTTACGAGCAGTACTTC TRBD1 TRBJ2-7 TRBV28 many
CSARDGRTGELFF TGCAGTGCTAGAGATGGGAGGACCGGGGAGCTGTTTTTT - TRBJ2-2 TRBV20-1 few
CSARDLGTGLAQYF TGCAGTGCTAGAGATTTAGGGACAGGGTTAGCCCAGTACTTC TRBD1 TRBJ2-7 TRBV20-1 many
CASSQPQGNYEKLFF TGCGCCAGCAGCCAACCACAGGGGAACTATGAAAAACTGTTTTTT TRBD1 TRBJ1-4 TRBV4-1 few
CASSLVGRAGGYTF TGTGCCAGCAGCTTAGTGGGCAGGGCAGGAGGCTACACCTTC - TRBJ1-2 TRBV7-2 -
CASRETTTRETQYF TGTGCCAGCAGAGAAACAACCACCCGGGAGACCCAGTACTTC - TRBJ2-5 TRBV28 many
CASSLSITGRTYEQYF TGTGCCAGCAGTTTATCGATTACTGGACGAACCTACGAGCAGTACTTC - TRBJ2-7 TRBV27 many
CAWSGGHTGELFF TGTGCCTGGAGCGGGGGCCATACCGGGGAGCTGTTTTTT - TRBJ2-2 TRBV30 few
CASRVGIAGAATEQYF TGTGCCAGCAGGGTGGGGATCGCGGGGGCCGCGACCGAGCAGTACTTC - TRBJ2-7 TRBV5-6 -
CASSPPSRSTDTQYF TGTGCCAGCTCACCCCCGTCCCGGAGCACAGATACGCAGTATTTT - TRBJ2-3 TRBV18 many
CASSQAGHYEQYF TGTGCCAGTTCCCAAGCGGGGCACTACGAGCAGTACTTC TRBD2 TRBJ2-7 TRBV2 many
CASNRMANSPLHF TGTGCCAGCAATCGGATGGCGAATTCACCCCTCCACTTT - TRBJ1-6 TRBV6-1 many
CASRTDRADTEAFF TGTGCCAGCAGAACGGACAGGGCGGACACTGAAGCTTTCTTT TRBD1 TRBJ1-1 TRBV2 many
CASRTRDSYEQYF TGTGCCAGCAGAACGAGGGATTCCTACGAGCAGTACTTC - TRBJ2-7 TRBV6-1 many
CSASSGPSSSGQYF TGCAGTGCTAGTTCCGGACCCTCATCTTCGGGGCAGTACTTC - TRBJ2-5 TRBV20-1 few
CASERTGGYEQYF TGTGCCAGCGAGCGGACAGGGGGTTACGAGCAGTACTTC TRBD1 TRBJ2-7 TRBV14 -